The 27 T cell receptor beta chains below all came from one sample that was sequenced in a study of Siglec-9 on CD8 T cells in melanoma. Sequenced by immunoSEQ multiplex PCR; TCRdb stores in-frame clones only, minus some. Of 30,000 or so clones in the sample, 80% are singletons; the top ten hold around 5.5%. The sample taken for sequencing was Siglec-9- CD8+ T cells sorted from blood. The receptor source for this set is a human donor in good health.

This sequence joins TRBV5-5 and TRBJ1-2; tentative D call: TRBD1 (6 bases). There are 14 residues in the CDR3. Germline loops: CDR1 SGHKS, CDR2 YYEKEE (reference sequence). V was clipped by 2 bases and J by 2 bases, with 10 bases between them. CDR3 in DNA: TGTGCCAGCAGCTTAGAGGACAGCAACTATGGCTACACCTTC. This codes for CASSLEDSNYGYTF.

A note on this clone: The junction shows a germline mismatch at one end, possibly a read error. The chain joins TRBV7-7 to TRBJ2-5; 8 nucleotides match TRBD2. Germline loops: CDR1 SSHAT, CDR2 FNYEAQ (reference sequence). This CDR3 spans 16 amino acids. Here the CDR3 DNA reads TGTGCTAGCAGCTTAAGGTCCGGGGGGGCCGGTGAGACCCAGTACTTC. It yields the protein CASSLRSGGAGETQYF.

This clone occurred once. The chain uses TRBV27 and TRBJ2-7, with 11 bases fitting TRBD1. V dropped 5 bases and J dropped 4; count of bases not matched to a gene: 4. The CDR3 is 14 residues long. From germline, CDR1 is MNHEY and CDR2 SMNVEV (reference sequence). The CDR3 sequence: CASSRDRGSYEQYF. The DNA for the CDR3 is TGTGCCAGCAGTAGGGACAGGGGGTCTTACGAGCAGTACTTC.

CDR3 residues: CASPEWQPSSTDTQYF. Written as DNA, the CDR3 is TGTGCCAGCCCCGAATGGCAACCATCTAGCACAGATACGCAGTATTTT. This sequence joins TRBV7-9 and TRBJ2-3; D is ambiguous. V shed 8 bases and J shed 0 bases, with 18 bases lying between them. This CDR3 has 16 amino acids. CDR1 SEHNR and CDR2 FQNEAQ come from the germline V gene (reference sequence).

DNA of the CDR3: TGTGCCTGGGATTCCCCGGGGAGAGAGACCCAGTACTTC. Translation: CAWDSPGRETQYF. The chain combines TRBV30 with TRBJ2-5, with D tentatively TRBD2 (5 bases). V lost 5 bases and J 4 bases, leaving 14 bases between the germline ends. The CDR3 loop spans 13 amino acids. Germline loops: CDR1 GTSNPN, CDR2 SVGIG (reference sequence).

The chain employs TRBV27 and TRBJ2-7; possible D gene TRBD2, 6 bases. The CDR3 has 13 amino acids. With 3 bases removed from V and 0 bases from J, the gap between germline ends came to 6 bases. CDR1 MNHEY and CDR2 SMNVEV come from the germline V gene (reference sequence). CDR3 loop: CASSLTSSYEQYF. CDR3 nucleotide sequence: TGTGCCAGCAGTTTGACTAGCTCCTACGAGCAGTACTTC.

This clone came up a few times. V usage is TRBV6-1 and J usage is TRBJ2-5; the D gene is possibly TRBD1 (5 bases). The germline gives CDR1 MNHNS, CDR2 SASEGT. Trimming took off 4 bases at V and 4 bases at J, with 16 bases between the two ends. The CDR3 has 15 amino acids. CDR3 sequence reads: CASSGIDSPLETQYF. The DNA for the CDR3 is TGTGCCAGCAGTGGCATTGACAGTCCCCTAGAGACCCAGTACTTC.

The gene calls are TRBV27 and TRBJ2-4; D unclear. The CDR3 extends over 16 amino acids. V gave up 2 bases and J gave up 0 bases, with 11 bases separating them. Germline V CDR1 and CDR2: MNHEY, SMNVEV (reference sequence). The CDR3 nucleotides are TGTGCCAGCAGTTTAGGCCCCTCAGGAGCCAAAAACATTCAGTACTTC. Translation gives CASSLGPSGAKNIQYF.

This chain uses TRBV2 with TRBJ2-1; 8 nucleotides agree with TRBD1. This CDR3 has 14 amino acids. V dropped 8 bases and J dropped 10; count of bases not matched to a gene: 13. Germline-derived CDR1 and CDR2 are SNHLY and FYNNEI. CDR3 protein: CASGSRGPAGEQFF. The DNA for the CDR3 is TGTGCCAGCGGGTCCAGGGGGCCGGCAGGGGAGCAGTTCTTC.

The V and J genes are TRBV28 and TRBJ1-2; D is unclear. This CDR3 comprises 15 residues. Trimming removed 3 bases from V and 8 bases from J, with 19 bases in between. Germline CDR1 reads MDHEN; CDR2 reads SYDVKM. The CDR3 DNA follows: TGTGCCAGCAGTTTCACAGACATCCCCGGCAAGGGCTACACCTTC. It specifies CASSFTDIPGKGYTF.

V usage is TRBV7-9 and J usage is TRBJ2-1; 12 bases line up with TRBD2. The V segment lost 4 bases and the J segment 5 bases; nucleotides outside the gene matches: 0. There are 14 residues in the CDR3. Germline assignment: CDR1 SEHNR and CDR2 FQNEAQ (reference sequence). The CDR3 region is CASSSSGRDNEQFF. The DNA for the CDR3 is TGTGCCAGCAGCTCTAGCGGGAGGGACAATGAGCAGTTCTTC.

V and J are TRBV27 and TRBJ1-1; no clear D. The CDR3 loop spans 14 amino acids. V was shortened by 0 bases and J by 4 bases, with 9 bases between the two germline ends. CDR1 and CDR2 (germline): MNHEY, SMNVEV (reference sequence). CDR3 region: CASSLSREGTEAFF. The DNA for the CDR3 is TGTGCCAGCAGTTTATCGCGGGAAGGCACTGAAGCTTTCTTT.

In DNA, the CDR3 is TGTGCCAGCAGTCGACGCGGACTAGCGGGGCCATACAATGAGCAGTTCTTC. It encodes CASSRRGLAGPYNEQFF. This chain connects TRBV7-8 to TRBJ2-1; 12 positions agree with TRBD2. Germline V CDR1 and CDR2: SGHVS, FQNEAQ. The CDR3 is 17 amino acids. J was trimmed by 4 bases and V by 6 bases; bases with no gene match: 10.

V usage is TRBV7-6 and J usage is TRBJ1-2, with 7 bases aligning to TRBD1. The germline gives CDR1 SGHVS, CDR2 FNYEAQ. The CDR3 length is 17 residues. The V segment lost 3 bases and the J segment 3 bases; nucleotides outside the gene matches: 13. The CDR3 coding sequence is TGTGCCAGCAGCTTGCTATACAGGGGCGAGGTGGACTATGGCTACACCTTC. This encodes CASSLLYRGEVDYGYTF.

This chain connects TRBV27 to TRBJ2-7; TRBD1 or TRBD2 may be the D gene (5 bases each). The CDR3 length is 13 residues. The germline CDR1 and CDR2 sequences are MNHEY and SMNVEV (reference sequence). Trimming removed 5 bases at V and 2 bases at J, with 10 bases between. The CDR3 loop reads CASSPRGAYEQYV. In nucleotides, the CDR3 is TGTGCCAGCAGTCCCCGAGGGGCCTACGAGCAGTACGTC.

The rearrangement uses TRBV28 and TRBJ1-1; D gene uncertain. Germline CDR1 reads MDHEN; CDR2 reads SYDVKM. V was trimmed by 3 bases and J by 3 bases, leaving 23 bases between them. This CDR3 has 18 amino acids. CDR3: CASSFFGVSLSSDTEAFF. CDR3 coding DNA: TGTGCCAGCAGTTTCTTTGGGGTGTCATTGTCTTCGGACACTGAAGCTTTCTTT.

This chain joins TRBV30 and TRBJ2-2; 10 nucleotides align to TRBD2. J gave up 6 bases and V 0 bases, and 4 bases lay outside the gene matches. The CDR3 loop spans 15 amino acids. Germline V CDR1 and CDR2: GTSNPN, SVGIG (reference sequence). The CDR3 sequence is CAWSVLSGRPGELFF. CDR3 sequence (DNA): TGTGCCTGGAGTGTACTTAGCGGGAGGCCCGGGGAGCTGTTTTTT.

This rearrangement joins TRBV6-1 to TRBJ2-7, with 7 positions matching TRBD2. The CDR3 extends over 16 amino acids. The trim removed 3 bases at V and 2 bases at J, leaving 10 bases unmatched. Looked up from germline, CDR1 is MNHNS and CDR2 is SASEGT. The CDR3 nucleotides are TGTGCCAGCAGTGATAGACCGCACGGGGGGACCTACGAGCAGTACTTC. Translating it yields CASSDRPHGGTYEQYF.

The chain links TRBV4-1 to TRBJ2-3, with 11 nucleotides matching TRBD1. The V and J ends lost 4 bases and 4 bases, in that order; junction bases with no gene match: 4. Germline CDR1 is MGHRA and CDR2 is YSYEKL. The length of the CDR3 is 15 residues. The CDR3 region has the DNA TGCGCCAGCAGCCCTCGGGACAGGGGGGCAGATACGCAGTATTTT. It yields the protein CASSPRDRGADTQYF.

The V gene is TRBV10-1, the J gene TRBJ2-1; 8 bases agree with TRBD2. The CDR3 is made up of 16 amino acids. Per germline, CDR1 WNHNN and CDR2 SYGVQD (reference sequence). V dropped 4 bases and J dropped 8; count of bases not matched to a gene: 13. The CDR3 coding sequence is TGCGCCAGCAGTGTTTCCACCGGACTAGCTTCGGATGAGCAGTTCTTC. It encodes CASSVSTGLASDEQFF.

CDR3 protein: CASSPGTSGQTQYF. CDR3 sequence (DNA): TGTGCCAGCAGCCCCGGGACTAGCGGACAGACCCAGTACTTC. The rearrangement links TRBV13 to TRBJ2-5, with TRBD2 identical over 11 bases. Germline loops: CDR1 PRHDT, CDR2 FYEKMQ (reference sequence). CDR3 length: 14 residues. V dropped 5 bases and J dropped 6; count of bases not matched to a gene: 5.

This chain links TRBV7-2 with TRBJ1-5; D unresolved. The CDR3 runs 15 residues. Trimming stripped 0 bases from V and 6 bases from J, with 12 bases between. The V gene's germline CDR1 is SGHTA and CDR2 FQGNSA. The CDR3 spells CASSLARREGQPQHF. The CDR3 DNA sequence: TGTGCCAGCAGCTTAGCCAGGCGGGAGGGTCAGCCCCAGCATTTT.

The chain links TRBV6-1 to TRBJ1-5; 7 positions agree with TRBD1. CDR3 size: 14 residues. Germline values: CDR1 MNHNS, CDR2 SASEGT. J lost 6 bases, V lost 2 bases, and 4 bases had no gene match. CDR3 DNA sequence: TGTGCCAGCAGTGAAAGACAGGGAGGTCAGCCCCAGCATTTT. Translation gives CASSERQGGQPQHF.

The V call is TRBV27, the J call TRBJ1-4, with 7 nucleotides matching TRBD1. The CDR3 length is 15 residues. Trimming took 5 bases from V and 7 from J; bases not matched to a gene: 10. CDR1 is MNHEY, CDR2 SMNVEV, per germline (reference sequence). This CDR3 reads CASSANRGGGEKLFF. In DNA, the CDR3 is TGTGCCAGCAGTGCGAACAGGGGCGGTGGTGAAAAACTGTTTTTT.

The chain is built from TRBV19 and TRBJ2-6; maybe TRBD2 (5 bases). The CDR3 length is 17 residues. Trimming removed 1 base from V and 0 bases from J, with 10 bases in between. Looked up from germline, CDR1 is LNHDA and CDR2 is SQIVND (reference sequence). For the CDR3, the DNA is TGTGCCAGTAGTATAGGATCTCGGGGCTCTGGGGCCAACGTCCTGACTTTC. This sequence encodes CASSIGSRGSGANVLTF.

Only a few counts were recorded for this clone. The chain joins TRBV7-9 to TRBJ1-4; D may be TRBD1 (5 bases). The CDR3 runs 16 residues. Trimming shortened V by 1 base and J by 4 bases, and 13 bases separated the two germline ends. Per germline, CDR1 SEHNR and CDR2 FQNEAQ (reference sequence). CDR3 region: CASSLGGTGGNEKLFF. In nucleotides, the CDR3 is TGTGCCAGCAGCTTAGGGGGAACTGGGGGTAATGAAAAACTGTTTTTT.

V is TRBV6-4 and J is TRBJ2-3; D unclear. CDR3 length: 11 amino acids. Germline CDR1 and CDR2: MRHNA and SNTAGT. V was cut by 0 bases and J by 6 bases, with 1 base left in between. The CDR3 DNA is TGTGCCAGCAGTGACTCGGATACGCAGTATTTT. Its protein is CASSDSDTQYF.